This TCR beta chain was captured in a study of cytomegalovirus exposure and HLA in healthy donors. Turning to the study itself: Researchers previously reported finding about 110 million unique TCR beta sequences from around 200 million T cells. Regarding the study as a whole: Later work found most CMV-associated TCR beta chains apparently HLA-restricted. With later analysis, a missense DCLRE1C variant became linked to TCR beta V- and J-gene trimming. Published work reported that the classifier diagnosed cytomegalovirus status with high specificity and sensitivity.

The germline gives CDR1 GTSNPN, CDR2 SVGIG (reference sequence). V was shortened by 1 base and J by 7 bases, with 11 bases between the two germline ends. The length of the CDR3 is 14 residues. The count of this clone is one. Antigen: not known. Primers for the PCR totalled 60 Vbeta and 13 Jbeta. The protocol was immunoSEQ multiplex PCR, while the TCRdb copy is restricted to in-frame clones and leaves out a portion. This sample has about 59,000 clones, with around 83% found just once. Sequenced material: PBMCs. The source is a man aged 35 to 55 in good health and CMV-seronegative. The chain is built from TRBV30 and TRBJ1-6; D possibly corresponds to TRBD1 (6 bases). CDR3 amino acids: CAWSDVGGNSPLHF. The CDR3 nucleotides read TGTGCCTGGAGTGACGTTGGGGGCAATTCACCCCTCCACTTT.